These T cell receptor beta chains were read from a single sample in a study of T cell responses to AZD1222 COVID-19 vaccine. TCRdb's table, derived via immunoSEQ multiplex PCR, lists solely in-frame clones and lacks some. The sample shows roughly 170,000 clones, approximately 86% of them seen only once. Sequenced material: peripheral blood, taken on day 0 of AZD1222 vaccination. The source of these receptors is an adult in good health. Both conserved end residues are part of each CDR3. Clone size, where shown, is once, few, many, or a class for clones that have expanded.

>TRBJ1-2|TRBV7-9|NA
CASSLATAGGLGYGYTF
>TRBJ2-3|TRBV30|NA
CAFPAGPSTDTQYF
>TRBJ2-2|TRBV7-9|NA
CASSSQGNTGELFF
>TRBJ2-7|TRBV12-5|NA
CASGLVNSGMIYEQYF
>TRBJ2-7|TRBV10-3|NA
CAISLGIPGQGNEQYF
>TRBJ2-7|TRBV5-1|few
CASSPGGLADSYEQYF
>TRBJ2-7|TRBV19|once
CASSPREGREIYEQYF
>TRBJ2-7|TRBV27|NA
CASSRLAGADEQYF
>TRBJ1-2|TRBV18|once
CASSPTELQTGLGGYTF
>TRBJ1-5|TRBV6-2/TRBV6-3|NA
CASSQLTGVTQPQHF
>TRBJ2-7|TRBV6-5|NA
CASRRRQGGEQYF
>TRBJ1-5|TRBV6-1|NA
CASSEGGQPQHF
>TRBJ1-1|TRBV6-5|few
CASSYSPSLNTEAFF
>TRBJ1-1|TRBV4-3|NA
CASSQDREGKATEAFF
>TRBJ1-1|TRBV10-1|NA
CASQFRENTEAFF
>TRBJ1-2|TRBV19|NA
CASSNGLIEGYTF
>TRBJ2-7|TRBV5-5|NA
CASSLTGAVTYEQYF
>TRBJ2-7|TRBV5-1|NA
CASSPTGEPPYEQYF
>TRBJ2-3|TRBV10-1|NA
CASSEKGSARCLGRYF
>TRBJ1-2|TRBV29-1|NA
CSVEEGQGNYGYTF
>TRBJ1-6|TRBV6-5|NA
CASSHRDIRMSPLHF
>TRBJ1-5|TRBV2|NA
CASSHPGSNQPQHF
>TRBJ1-6|TRBV12-3/TRBV12-4|once
CASSSSNSPLHF
>TRBJ2-7|TRBV18|NA
CASSPPTESQHEQYF
>TRBJ1-3|TRBV27|NA
CASSTRQGRGGQFDTIYF
>TRBJ1-4|TRBV28|NA
CASSFVPAEKLFF
>TRBJ1-5|TRBV2|NA
CASSGGNSNQPQHF
>TRBJ2-4|TRBV7-9|NA
CASSLEGRLALENIQYF
>TRBJ1-4|TRBV10-3|NA
CAISESFVQENEKLFF
>TRBJ2-3|TRBV27|NA
CASRWPGQGSDTQYF
>TRBJ2-1|TRBV6-5|NA
CASWRGSHNEQFF
>TRBJ2-7|TRBV5-1|NA
CASSLDRGGIYEQYF
>TRBJ2-3|TRBV4-2|NA
CASSQDSSLAGGAGDTQYF
>TRBJ2-7|TRBV3-1/TRBV3-2|once
CASSRQGLYEQYF
>TRBJ2-1|TRBV19|once
CASSSTSVSYNEQFF
>TRBJ1-2|TRBV6-5|once
CASSYAQGANYGYTF
>TRBJ2-2|TRBV7-7|NA
CASSFFTDTGELFF
>TRBJ1-4|TRBV28|NA
CASSQTGEGEKLFF
>TRBJ1-1|TRBV7-9|NA
CAIIDSLRTEAFF
>TRBJ1-3|TRBV5-1|NA
CASSLGAALGNTIYF
>TRBJ2-6|TRBV5-5|NA
CASSWTGANVLTF
>TRBJ2-3|TRBV13|once
CASSSELTDTQYF
>TRBJ2-5|TRBV13|NA
CASMRTGGEETQYF
>TRBJ2-3|TRBV6-5|NA
CASREGGTDTQYF
>TRBJ1-2|TRBV27|NA
CASSDQATNYGYTF
>TRBJ2-4|TRBV9|NA
CASSVGGSKNIQYF
>TRBJ1-3|TRBV30|NA
CAWSGRTGGWNTIYF
>TRBJ2-1|TRBV7-8|NA
CASSFGTSGIGEQFF
>TRBJ1-5|TRBV7-2|NA
CASSLPNQPQHF
>TRBJ2-7|TRBV5-3|NA
CARSRQGPLGEQYF